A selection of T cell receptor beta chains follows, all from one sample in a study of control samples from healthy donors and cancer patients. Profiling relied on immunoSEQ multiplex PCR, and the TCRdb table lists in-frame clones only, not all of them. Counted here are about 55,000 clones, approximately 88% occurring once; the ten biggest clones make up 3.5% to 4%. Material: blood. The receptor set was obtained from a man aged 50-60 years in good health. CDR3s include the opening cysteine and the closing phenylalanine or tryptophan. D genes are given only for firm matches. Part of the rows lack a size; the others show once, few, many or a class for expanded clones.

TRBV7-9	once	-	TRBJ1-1	CASSLLRDTNTEAFF	TGTGCCAGCAGCCTGCTCCGGGACACCAACACTGAAGCTTTCTTT
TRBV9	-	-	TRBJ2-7	CASSPSYPAYEQYF	TGTGCCAGCAGCCCTTCCTACCCAGCCTACGAGCAGTACTTC
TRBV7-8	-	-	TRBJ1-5	CASSLAVGPHQPQHF	TGTGCCAGCAGCTTAGCCGTAGGGCCTCATCAGCCCCAGCATTTT
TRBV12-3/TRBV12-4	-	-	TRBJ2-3	CASSPGGTDTQYF	TGTGCCAGCAGCCCCGGGGGCACAGATACGCAGTATTTT
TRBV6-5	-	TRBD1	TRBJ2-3	CASSSTGELAQYF	TGTGCCAGCAGTTCCACAGGGGAGCTGGCGCAGTATTTT
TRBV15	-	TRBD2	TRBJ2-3	CATSRSLAGGGTDTQYF	TGTGCCACCAGCAGATCCCTAGCGGGAGGGGGCACAGATACGCAGTATTTT
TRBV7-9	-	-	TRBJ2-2	CASSLYAGELFF	TGTGCCAGCAGCCTCTACGCCGGGGAGCTGTTTTTT
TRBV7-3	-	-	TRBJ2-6	CASSSQVIGLSGANVLTF	TGTGCCAGCAGCTCCCAGGTCATCGGCCTAAGTGGGGCCAACGTCCTGACTTTC
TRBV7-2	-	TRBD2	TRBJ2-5	CASSPRTSQETQYF	TGTGCCAGCAGCCCCCGGACTAGCCAAGAGACCCAGTACTTC
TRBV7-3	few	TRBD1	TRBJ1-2	CASSDQGGYGYTF	TGTGCCAGCAGCGATCAGGGGGGGTATGGCTACACCTTC
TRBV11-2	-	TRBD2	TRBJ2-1	CATEGRAENEQFF	TGTGCCACCGAGGGGAGGGCCGAAAATGAGCAGTTCTTC
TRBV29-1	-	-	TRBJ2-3	CSVEGTSTDTQYF	TGCAGCGTTGAGGGTACTAGCACAGATACGCAGTATTTT
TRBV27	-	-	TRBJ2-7	CASSSQRGYPYEQYF	TGTGCCAGCAGTTCCCAGAGGGGTTATCCCTACGAGCAGTACTTC
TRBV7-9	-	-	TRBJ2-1	CASSPPQGGHEQFF	TGTGCCAGCAGCCCTCCCCAGGGGGGCCATGAGCAGTTCTTC
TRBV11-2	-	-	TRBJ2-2	CASSPQATSTGELFF	TGTGCCAGCAGCCCTCAGGCCACCTCTACCGGGGAGCTGTTTTTT
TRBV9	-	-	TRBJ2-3	CASSVVDSGVDTQYF	TGTGCCAGCAGCGTAGTAGATAGCGGAGTAGATACGCAGTATTTT
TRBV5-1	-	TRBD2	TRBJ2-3	CASSLDETSGGTDTQYF	TGCGCCAGCAGCTTGGACGAGACTAGCGGAGGCACAGATACGCAGTATTTT
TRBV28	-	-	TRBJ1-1	CASSLMVGMGTEAFF	TGTGCCAGCAGCCTAATGGTCGGAATGGGAACTGAAGCTTTCTTT
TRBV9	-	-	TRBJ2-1	CASSGGYNEQFF	TGTGCCAGCAGCGGGGGATACAATGAGCAGTTCTTC
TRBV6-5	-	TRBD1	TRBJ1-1	CASRLQGDAGLEAFF	TGTGCCAGCAGGCTACAGGGGGACGCGGGGCTTGAAGCTTTCTTT
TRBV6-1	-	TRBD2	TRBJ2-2	CASSVQTGGLAGTGELFF	TGTGCCAGCAGTGTACAGACTGGAGGACTAGCGGGAACCGGGGAGCTGTTTTTT
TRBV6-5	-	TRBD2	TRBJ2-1	CASMNPGLGYNEQFF	TGTGCCAGCATGAACCCGGGACTAGGTTACAATGAGCAGTTCTTC
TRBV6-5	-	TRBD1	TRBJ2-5	CASTYLGQGQETQYF	TGTGCCAGCACCTACCTAGGACAGGGCCAAGAGACCCAGTACTTC
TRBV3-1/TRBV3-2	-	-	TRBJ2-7	CASSPGAGTYEQYF	TGTGCCAGCAGCCCTGGGGCCGGGACCTACGAGCAGTACTTC
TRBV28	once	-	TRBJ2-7	CASRTGSEGSNEQYF	TGTGCCAGCCGCACAGGGTCGGAGGGTTCCAACGAGCAGTACTTC
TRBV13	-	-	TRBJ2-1	CASSLALAAGSNNEQFF	TGTGCCAGCAGCTTAGCCCTCGCCGCGGGGTCGAATAATGAGCAGTTCTTC
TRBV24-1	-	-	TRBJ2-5	CATSVGGFQRAQETQYF	TGTGCCACCAGTGTAGGGGGATTCCAAAGGGCCCAAGAGACCCAGTACTTC
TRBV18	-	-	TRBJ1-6	CASSGGLNNSPLHF	TGTGCCAGCTCAGGAGGGCTTAATAATTCACCCCTCCACTTT
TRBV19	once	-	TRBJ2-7	CASSMGQEAGSYEQYF	TGTGCCAGTAGTATGGGGCAAGAAGCGGGCTCCTACGAGCAGTACTTC
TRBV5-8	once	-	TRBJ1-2	CASSLEVGIFYGYTF	TGTGCCAGCAGCTTGGAGGTGGGGATCTTCTATGGCTACACCTTC
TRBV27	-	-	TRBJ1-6	CASSLEGTRNSPLHF	TGTGCCAGCAGTTTAGAAGGGACCCGTAATTCACCCCTCCACTTT
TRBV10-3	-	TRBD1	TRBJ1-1	CAISRQGPTEAFF	TGTGCCATCAGCAGACAGGGGCCAACTGAAGCTTTCTTT
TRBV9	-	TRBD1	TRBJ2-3	CASSLPGQGVSDTQYF	TGTGCCAGCAGCCTTCCGGGACAGGGGGTTTCAGATACGCAGTATTTT
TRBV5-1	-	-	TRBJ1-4	CASSRATGTNEKLFF	TGCGCCAGCAGCAGAGCAACCGGAACTAATGAAAAACTGTTTTTT
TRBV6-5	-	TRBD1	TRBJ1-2	CASKTGGDFYGYTF	TGTGCCAGCAAGACAGGGGGCGACTTCTATGGCTACACCTTC
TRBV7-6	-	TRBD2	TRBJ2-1	CASSTSGTSGGVYNEQFF	TGTGCCAGCAGCACCTCTGGGACTAGCGGGGGGGTCTACAATGAGCAGTTCTTC
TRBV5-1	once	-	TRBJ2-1	CASSLGQYNEQFF	TGCGCCAGCAGCTTGGGACAGTACAATGAGCAGTTCTTC
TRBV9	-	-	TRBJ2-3	CASSVGTSTDTQYF	TGTGCCAGCAGCGTGGGGACTAGCACAGATACGCAGTATTTT
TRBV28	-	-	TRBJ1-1	CASTPTPKGGGMNTEAFF	TGTGCCAGCACCCCAACCCCCAAGGGCGGGGGCATGAACACTGAAGCTTTCTTT
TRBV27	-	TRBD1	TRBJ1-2	CASSSNRGYGYTF	TGTGCCAGCAGTTCCAACAGGGGCTATGGCTACACCTTC
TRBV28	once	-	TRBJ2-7	CASSLMDGRYEQYF	TGTGCCAGCAGTTTAATGGACGGACGCTACGAGCAGTACTTC
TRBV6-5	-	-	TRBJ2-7	CASSLLTSNEQYF	TGTGCCAGCAGTCTTCTGACTAGTAACGAGCAGTACTTC
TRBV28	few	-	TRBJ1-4	CASSPHQGPDEKLFF	TGTGCCAGCAGCCCCCACCAGGGGCCGGATGAAAAACTGTTTTTT
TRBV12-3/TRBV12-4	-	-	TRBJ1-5	CASSLTSGQPQHF	TGTGCCAGCAGTTTAACCTCCGGCCAGCCCCAGCATTTT
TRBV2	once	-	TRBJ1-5	CASKGDYQPQHF	TGTGCCAGCAAAGGAGATTATCAGCCCCAGCATTTT
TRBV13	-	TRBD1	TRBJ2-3	CASSGTPQFTGGVIDTQYF	TGTGCCAGCAGCGGCACGCCCCAATTTACAGGGGGCGTTATAGATACGCAGTATTTT
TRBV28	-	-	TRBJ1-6	CASSLLRSPLHF	TGTGCCAGCAGTCTGCTTCGTTCACCCCTCCACTTT
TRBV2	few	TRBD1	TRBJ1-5	CASKEGAVNQPQHF	TGTGCCAGCAAGGAGGGGGCGGTCAATCAGCCCCAGCATTTT
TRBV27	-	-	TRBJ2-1	CASSTRRGNEQFF	TGTGCCAGCAGTACAAGAAGGGGAAATGAGCAGTTCTTC
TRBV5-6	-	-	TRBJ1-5	CASSLAGEGMGNQPQHF	TGTGCCAGCAGCTTGGCAGGTGAGGGGATGGGCAATCAGCCCCAGCATTTT